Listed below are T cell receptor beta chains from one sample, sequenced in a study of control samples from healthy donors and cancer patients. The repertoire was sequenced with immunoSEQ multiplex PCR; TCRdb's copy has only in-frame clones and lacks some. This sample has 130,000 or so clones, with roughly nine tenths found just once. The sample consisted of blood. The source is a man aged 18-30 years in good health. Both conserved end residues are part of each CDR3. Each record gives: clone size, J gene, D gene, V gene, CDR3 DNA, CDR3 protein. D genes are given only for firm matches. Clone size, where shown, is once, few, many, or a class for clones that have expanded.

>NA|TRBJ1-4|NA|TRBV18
TGTGCCAGCTCACCACAGGGTGAAAAACTGTTTTTT
CASSPQGEKLFF
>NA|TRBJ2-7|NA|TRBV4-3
TGCGCCAGCAGCCAAGATACCCCGGGACTACAGGGGCCCTACGAGCAGTACTTC
CASSQDTPGLQGPYEQYF
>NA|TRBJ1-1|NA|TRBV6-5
TGTGCCAGCAGTTACTTAGGACGGAGTACTGAAGCTTTCTTT
CASSYLGRSTEAFF
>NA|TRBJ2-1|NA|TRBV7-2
TGTGCCAGCAGCGTAACTCAGGGCTCCTACAATGAGCAGTTCTTC
CASSVTQGSYNEQFF
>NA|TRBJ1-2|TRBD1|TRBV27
TGTGCCAGCAGTTCGCCTACCCGGGACAGGGGGCTGGGCTACACCTTC
CASSSPTRDRGLGYTF
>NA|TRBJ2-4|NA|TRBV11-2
TGTGCCAGCAGCTTAGACCAAACAGACAGGACCGGAAACATTCAGTACTTC
CASSLDQTDRTGNIQYF
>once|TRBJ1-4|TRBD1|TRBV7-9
TGTGCCAGCAGCCCCGGACAGGGGGCGGGTGAAAAACTGTTTTTT
CASSPGQGAGEKLFF
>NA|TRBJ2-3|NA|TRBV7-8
TGTGCCAGCTGTAGGTCTCGCACAGATACGCAGTATTTT
CASCRSRTDTQYF
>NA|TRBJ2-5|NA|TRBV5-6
TGTGCCAGCAGCTCCGAGACAGCCCTGATAGAAGAGACCCAGTACTTC
CASSSETALIEETQYF
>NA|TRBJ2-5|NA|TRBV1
TGCACCAGCAGCCAGGAATGTAAACTACTAGTTCAGGAGACCCAGTACTTC
CTSSQECKLLVQETQYF
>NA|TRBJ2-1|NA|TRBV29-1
TGCAGCGTTGAGTGGCAGAAGATAGACAATGAGCAGTTCTTC
CSVEWQKIDNEQFF
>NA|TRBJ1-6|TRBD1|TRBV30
TGTGCCTGGGGGGACAGCGAAAATTCACCCCTCCACTTT
CAWGDSENSPLHF
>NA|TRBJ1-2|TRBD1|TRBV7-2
TGTGCCAGCACTAAGCCGGGACAGGAATCCTATGGCTACACCTTC
CASTKPGQESYGYTF
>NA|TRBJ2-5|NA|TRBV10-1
TGCGCCAGCAGTGGGCACCGGGACGGAGAAGAGACCCAGTACTTC
CASSGHRDGEETQYF
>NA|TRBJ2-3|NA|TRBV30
TGTGCCTGGAGTGCCGATTCCCAGGATACGCAGTATTTT
CAWSADSQDTQYF
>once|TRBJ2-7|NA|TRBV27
TGTGCCAGCAGTATCGGGGGCATCTACGAGCAGTACTTC
CASSIGGIYEQYF
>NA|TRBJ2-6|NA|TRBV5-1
TGCGCCAGCAGCACCGGGACCTCTGGGGCCAACGTCCTGACTTTC
CASSTGTSGANVLTF
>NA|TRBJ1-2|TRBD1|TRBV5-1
TGCGCCAGCAGCCCCCGGGACAGGAACTATGGCTACACCTTC
CASSPRDRNYGYTF
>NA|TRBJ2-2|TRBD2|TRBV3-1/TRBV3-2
TGTGCCAGCAGCCAAGACCCCGGGGGGGTGAACACCGGGGAGCTGTTTTTT
CASSQDPGGVNTGELFF
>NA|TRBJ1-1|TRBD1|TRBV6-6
TGTGCCAGCAGTTACTCGACAGGACAGGGGGCGGTTGGAGCTTTCTTT
CASSYSTGQGAVGAFF
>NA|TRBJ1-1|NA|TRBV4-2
TGTGCCAGCAGCCAAGATTGGGGGACTGAAGCTTTCTTT
CASSQDWGTEAFF
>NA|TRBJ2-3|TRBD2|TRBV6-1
TGTGCCAGCAGTGACCCGAAAGCGGGGGCCTTGGATACGCAGTATTTT
CASSDPKAGALDTQYF
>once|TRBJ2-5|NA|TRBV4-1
TGCGCCAGCAGCCACACAAGATACGCGGAGACCCAGTACTTC
CASSHTRYAETQYF
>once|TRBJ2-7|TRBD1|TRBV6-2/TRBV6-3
TGTGCCAGCAGTCCCCTCCTTAACCGGGACAGGTCCTACGAGCAGTACTTC
CASSPLLNRDRSYEQYF
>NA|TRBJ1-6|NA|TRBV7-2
TGTGCCAGCAGCTTAGGCCCAGGGGTGAATTCACCCCTCCACTTT
CASSLGPGVNSPLHF
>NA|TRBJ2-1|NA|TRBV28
TGTGCCAGCCCTGGGGGGCAGGGTCCCGAGGCCTTCTACAATGAGCAGTTCTTC
CASPGGQGPEAFYNEQFF
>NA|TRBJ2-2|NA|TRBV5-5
TGTGCCAGCAGCTTAACCTGGACGGCTCTCGTCACCGGGGAGCTGTTTTTT
CASSLTWTALVTGELFF
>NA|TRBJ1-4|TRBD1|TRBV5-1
TGCGCCAGCAGCCGCCGGACAGGGGGGAGCACAACTAATGAAAAACTGTTTTTT
CASSRRTGGSTTNEKLFF
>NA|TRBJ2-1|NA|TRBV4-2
TGTGCCAGCAGCCAGAGCCGGGGGGCCCCCTACAATGAGCAGTTCTTC
CASSQSRGAPYNEQFF
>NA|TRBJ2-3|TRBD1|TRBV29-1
TGCAGCGTTGAAACGCCTTTTGTGCCGGGACAGATCACAGATACGCAGTATTTT
CSVETPFVPGQITDTQYF
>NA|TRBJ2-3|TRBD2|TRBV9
TGTGCCAGCAGCGTAGTCGGGGGGGGCACAGATACGCAGTATTTT
CASSVVGGGTDTQYF
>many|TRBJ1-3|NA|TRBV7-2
TGTGCCAGCAGCCCGGGCCCTCGCTCTGGAAACACCATATATTTT
CASSPGPRSGNTIYF
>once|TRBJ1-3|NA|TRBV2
TGTGCCAGCAGCGATCAGACAGCTTTAAGAAACACCATATATTTT
CASSDQTALRNTIYF
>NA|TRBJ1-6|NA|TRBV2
TGTGCCAGCAGGGGGACGAGGACGGGTAATTCACCCCTCCACTTT
CASRGTRTGNSPLHF
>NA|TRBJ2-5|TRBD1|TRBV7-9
TGTGCCAGCAGCTCCCCTCTGGACAGGGAAGGAGAGACCCAGTACTTC
CASSSPLDREGETQYF
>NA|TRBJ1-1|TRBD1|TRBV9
TGTGCCAGCAGCGCCCCCGACGGGACAGGGGGCCGAGCTTTCTTT
CASSAPDGTGGRAFF
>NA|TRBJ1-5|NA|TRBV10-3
TGTGCCATCAGTGACACGGGGGTGAATCAGCCCCAGCATTTT
CAISDTGVNQPQHF
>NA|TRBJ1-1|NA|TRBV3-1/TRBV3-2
TGTGCCAGCAGCCAAGTCCTGAACACTGAAGCTTTCTTT
CASSQVLNTEAFF
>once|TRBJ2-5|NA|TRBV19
TGTGCCAGTAGTAGTGTCCTCGCGGGAAAGACCCAGTACTTC
CASSSVLAGKTQYF